This TCR beta chain was captured by sequencing in a study of tumor T cells in aggressive B-cell lymphoma. CDR1 and CDR2 from the germline V gene are LGHNA and YSLEER. CDR3 length equals 15 residues. The V end was cut by 4 bases, the J end by 7 bases, with 16 bases between. Clones were sequenced by immunoSEQ multiplex PCR, and TCRdb holds only the in-frame ones, with some missing. The repertoire consists of roughly 840 clones, with 85% to 95% occurring once and the leading ten covering approximately 5%. The chain joins TRBV4-3 to TRBJ2-2; D call uncertain. This clonotype originated in an adult with diffuse large B cell lymphoma. Sequences were obtained from tumor tissue. This CDR3 is CASSPLAASSGELFF. CDR3 bases: TGCGCCAGCAGCCCTCTGGCGGCATCGAGCGGGGAGCTGTTTTTT.